These T cell receptor beta chains were read from a single sample in a study of Ad26.COV2.S vaccination and SARS-CoV-2 variants. The repertoire was sequenced with immunoSEQ multiplex PCR; TCRdb's copy has only in-frame clones and lacks some. The sample contains 410,000 or so clones, 90% of which appear only once. The specimen was peripheral blood, collected in a trial of Ad26.COV2.S vaccine versus placebo. The source is a person between 18 and 59 years old who received the Ad26.COV2.S COVID-19 vaccine or a placebo. The CDR3 runs from the conserved cysteine through the conserved F or W. The order of the fields is D gene, J gene, V gene, clone size, CDR3 DNA, CDR3 protein. The D gene is left open where the match is weak. Not all rows give a size; the values are once, few, many and, for expanded clones, a class.

>-|TRBJ2-7|TRBV5-4|-
TGTGCCAGCAGCTTCCAAGGACGGCTCTCCTACGAGCAGTACTTC
CASSFQGRLSYEQYF
>-|TRBJ1-4|TRBV30|-
TGTGCCTGGAGCTTCGGGCAGAATGAAAAACTGTTTTTT
CAWSFGQNEKLFF
>-|TRBJ1-1|TRBV6-2/TRBV6-3|few
TGTGCCAGCAGTAGGAGTGACAGGTGGACTGAAGCTTTCTTT
CASSRSDRWTEAFF
>-|TRBJ1-2|TRBV7-9|few
TGTGCCAGCAGCTTAGGAGGGATCCATGGCTACACCTTC
CASSLGGIHGYTF
>TRBD1|TRBJ1-2|TRBV3-1/TRBV3-2|-
TGTGCCAGCAGCCACCGTTTAGGGGGCGGCGGCTACACCTTC
CASSHRLGGGGYTF
>TRBD1|TRBJ1-3|TRBV13|-
TGTGCCAGCAGCTTAGCAGGGGGCGCAGGTGGAAACACCATATATTTT
CASSLAGGAGGNTIYF
>TRBD1|TRBJ2-2|TRBV19|-
TGTGCCAGTAGTTCGTGGACAGGGGAATACACCGGGGAGCTGTTTTTT
CASSSWTGEYTGELFF
>TRBD1|TRBJ1-1|TRBV5-4|-
TGTGCCAGCAGCATAGGACAGGGTAGGGGTGAAGCTTTCTTT
CASSIGQGRGEAFF
>-|TRBJ1-2|TRBV27|-
TGTGCCAGCAGTTTGACCCGCCACCCGGACTATGGCTACACCTTC
CASSLTRHPDYGYTF
>TRBD2|TRBJ2-1|TRBV9|-
TGTGCCAGCACCACTGGACTAGCGGGATACAATGAGCAGTTCTTC
CASTTGLAGYNEQFF
>TRBD2|TRBJ2-7|TRBV5-6|-
TGTGCCAGCAGCTTTACCGGACTAGCGGCCTACTCCTACGAGCAGTACTTC
CASSFTGLAAYSYEQYF
>-|TRBJ2-2|TRBV6-5|-
TGTGCCAGCAGACTCACCTACACCGGGGAGCTGTTTTTT
CASRLTYTGELFF
>-|TRBJ1-1|TRBV6-5|once
TGTGCCAGCAGTTATTCCCGAGGGATGAACACTGAAGCTTTCTTT
CASSYSRGMNTEAFF
>-|TRBJ1-1|TRBV7-9|-
TGTGCCAGCAGTGTGGCCCCTGGGTGGGTCGACACTGAAGCTTTCTTT
CASSVAPGWVDTEAFF
>-|TRBJ1-4|TRBV9|-
TGTGCCAGCAGCGTTGGGACAACGGGGGGAGAAAAACTGTTTTTT
CASSVGTTGGEKLFF
>-|TRBJ2-5|TRBV6-2/TRBV6-3|-
TGTGCCAGCAGTCCCGTCCAAGAGACCCAGTACTTC
CASSPVQETQYF
>TRBD1|TRBJ2-7|TRBV7-2|-
TGTGCCAGCAGCTGGGGGGACAGGGGACCTCTTTACGAGCAGTACTTC
CASSWGDRGPLYEQYF
>TRBD2|TRBJ2-3|TRBV27|-
TGTGCCAGCAGTTACCTAGCGGGAGGTCCAGATACGCAGTATTTT
CASSYLAGGPDTQYF
>-|TRBJ1-2|TRBV18|-
TGTGCCAGCTCACCTATGGATACCGGGGGCTACACCTTC
CASSPMDTGGYTF
>-|TRBJ2-2|TRBV6-5|-
TGTGCCAGCAGTCCACGTCCGAGCACCGGGGAGCTGTTTTTT
CASSPRPSTGELFF
>-|TRBJ2-7|TRBV12-3/TRBV12-4|-
TGTGCCAGCAGCCCCAACTACGAGCAGTACTTC
CASSPNYEQYF
>-|TRBJ1-2|TRBV10-2|-
TGCGCCAGCAGCCCGGGGAATAACTATGGCTACACCTTC
CASSPGNNYGYTF
>TRBD1|TRBJ2-5|TRBV9|once
TGTGCCAGCAGCGTAAGGACAGGGGATCAAGAGACCCAGTACTTC
CASSVRTGDQETQYF
>TRBD1|TRBJ1-1|TRBV29-1|-
TGCAGCCTATCTCGGCAGGGGGGGACTGAAGCTTTCTTT
CSLSRQGGTEAFF
>-|TRBJ2-3|TRBV9|-
TGTGCCAGCAGCGTTAGCCTCTCCGCCCGTGGTTTGCCAGATACGCAGTATTTT
CASSVSLSARGLPDTQYF
>TRBD1|TRBJ1-1|TRBV29-1|once
TGCAGCGTTGAAGGGCAGGGGGTTGAAGCTTTCTTT
CSVEGQGVEAFF
>-|TRBJ1-1|TRBV28|few
TGTGCCAGCAGTTTGCGACTGAACACTGAAGCTTTCTTT
CASSLRLNTEAFF
>-|TRBJ1-1|TRBV23-1|-
TGCGCCAGCAGTCAAGCGGGGAACACTGAAGCTTTCTTT
CASSQAGNTEAFF
>TRBD1|TRBJ2-6|TRBV7-2|-
TGTGCCAGCAGCTCCAGTTCTCGGACAGGGATTTCTGGGGCCAACGTCCTGACTTTC
CASSSSSRTGISGANVLTF
>-|TRBJ2-7|TRBV7-2|-
TGTGCCAGCAGCCCTCGCCAGAGTGCGGCCCTGGGCGAGCAGTACTTC
CASSPRQSAALGEQYF
>TRBD1|TRBJ1-3|TRBV30|-
TGTGCCTGGAGCCGGACAGGGAATGGAAACACCATATATTTT
CAWSRTGNGNTIYF
>-|TRBJ1-1|TRBV5-1|-
TGCGCCAGCAGCTTGACCGGGACAAACACTGAAGCTTTCTTT
CASSLTGTNTEAFF